A selection of T cell receptor beta chains follows, all from one sample in a study of blood T cell repertoires in COVID-19. Data came from immunoSEQ multiplex PCR; TCRdb stores just in-frame clones and leaves some out. The sample contains 120,000 to 150,000 clones, roughly 85% of which appear only once. Sequenced input: peripheral blood. These receptors were collected from a man aged 55-75 years with acute or convalescent COVID-19. CDR3s include the opening cysteine and the closing phenylalanine or tryptophan. D genes are given only for firm matches. Where a row states a size, it is once, few, many or the class of an expanded clone; other rows omit it.

d_gene: TRBD1
v_gene: TRBV28
abundance: NA
j_gene: TRBJ2-7
CDR3nt: TGTGCCAGCACTAACGACAGGGGATCCTACGAGCAGTACTTC
CDR3aa: CASTNDRGSYEQYF

d_gene: TRBD2
v_gene: TRBV5-6
abundance: NA
j_gene: TRBJ2-1
CDR3nt: TGTGCCAGCAGCCCCTGGACTAGTCTCAATGAGCAGTTCTTC
CDR3aa: CASSPWTSLNEQFF

d_gene: TRBD2
v_gene: TRBV5-1
abundance: few
j_gene: TRBJ2-1
CDR3nt: TGCGCCAGCAGCCCTAGCGGCTTCTACAATGAGCAGTTCTTC
CDR3aa: CASSPSGFYNEQFF

d_gene: TRBD1
v_gene: TRBV6-6
abundance: NA
j_gene: TRBJ1-4
CDR3nt: TGTGCCAGCAGTTACCCGACAGGGGGCGCTTATGAAAAACTGTTTTTT
CDR3aa: CASSYPTGGAYEKLFF

d_gene: TRBD1
v_gene: TRBV10-3
abundance: NA
j_gene: TRBJ1-4
CDR3nt: TGTGCCATCAGTGAACCGGACAGGGGAACTAATGAAAAACTGTTTTTT
CDR3aa: CAISEPDRGTNEKLFF

d_gene: TRBD1
v_gene: TRBV3-1/TRBV3-2
abundance: NA
j_gene: TRBJ2-1
CDR3nt: TGTGCCAGCAGCCAAGTAAGTAGGGGGCGCATCTATGAGCAGTTCTTC
CDR3aa: CASSQVSRGRIYEQFF

d_gene: TRBD2
v_gene: TRBV28
abundance: NA
j_gene: TRBJ2-7
CDR3nt: TGTGCCAGCAGTTTAATAACTAGCGGGAGCTGGGGCGAGCAGTACTTC
CDR3aa: CASSLITSGSWGEQYF

d_gene: TRBD1
v_gene: TRBV10-3
abundance: NA
j_gene: TRBJ2-7
CDR3nt: TGTGCCATCCGGGACAGGGGCTACGAGCAGTACTTC
CDR3aa: CAIRDRGYEQYF

d_gene: NA
v_gene: TRBV5-4
abundance: NA
j_gene: TRBJ2-1
CDR3nt: TGTGCCAGCAGCAGATCCGGAGGGAACGATGAGCAGTTCTTC
CDR3aa: CASSRSGGNDEQFF

d_gene: TRBD2
v_gene: TRBV24-1
abundance: NA
j_gene: TRBJ2-5
CDR3nt: TGTGCCACCAGTGATCGACTAGCGGGATTGGAAGAGACCCAGTACTTC
CDR3aa: CATSDRLAGLEETQYF

d_gene: TRBD1
v_gene: TRBV25-1
abundance: NA
j_gene: TRBJ1-2
CDR3nt: TGTGCCAGCAGTGTTCAGGGGGCACGGGGCTACACCTTC
CDR3aa: CASSVQGARGYTF

d_gene: TRBD1
v_gene: TRBV12-5
abundance: once
j_gene: TRBJ1-5
CDR3nt: TGTGCTAGTGGTCTGACAGGGAGCAATCAGCCCCAGCATTTT
CDR3aa: CASGLTGSNQPQHF

d_gene: NA
v_gene: TRBV27
abundance: NA
j_gene: TRBJ2-1
CDR3nt: TGTGCCAGCAGTTTCGGAGGGGGGGAGCCGTTCTTC
CDR3aa: CASSFGGGEPFF

d_gene: TRBD2
v_gene: TRBV19
abundance: NA
j_gene: TRBJ2-6
CDR3nt: TGTGCCAGTAGTATCAGCGGGGCTGGGGCCAACGTCCTGACTTTC
CDR3aa: CASSISGAGANVLTF